These T cell receptor beta chains were read from a single sample in a study of cytomegalovirus exposure and HLA in healthy donors. Libraries were prepared by immunoSEQ multiplex PCR; TCRdb keeps only in-frame clonotypes and omits some of them. Among fewer than 100,000 clones listed, roughly 75% were seen once. The sequenced sample was PBMCs. The receptor source for this set is a woman aged 60-75 years in good health and CMV-seronegative. Each CDR3 is given with its conserved first and last residue. Fields, in order: clone size, J gene, D gene, V gene, CDR3 DNA, CDR3 protein. A D gene is named only where the DNA matches it firmly. Clone size is shown for a subset of rows, as once, few, many or a class of expanded clone.

clone size: .
J gene: TRBJ2-1
D gene: TRBD2
V gene: TRBV4-3
CDR3 DNA: TGCGCCAGCAGCCAAGAAAGACTAGCGACCAATGAGCAGTTCTTC
CDR3 protein: CASSQERLATNEQFF

clone size: .
J gene: TRBJ2-7
D gene: TRBD1
V gene: TRBV7-9
CDR3 DNA: TGTGCCAGCAGCTTCGGGGACAGGGGTCACTACGAGCAGTACTTC
CDR3 protein: CASSFGDRGHYEQYF

clone size: .
J gene: TRBJ2-1
D gene: .
V gene: TRBV9
CDR3 DNA: TGTGCCAGCAGCGTGGCCCATACTAGTTTTTCCTACAATGAGCAGTTCTTC
CDR3 protein: CASSVAHTSFSYNEQFF

clone size: once
J gene: TRBJ2-3
D gene: TRBD2
V gene: TRBV7-6
CDR3 DNA: TGTGCCAGCAGCTTAATTCCGGGGGGGTTGTCAGATACGCAGTATTTT
CDR3 protein: CASSLIPGGLSDTQYF

clone size: .
J gene: TRBJ2-7
D gene: .
V gene: TRBV9
CDR3 DNA: TGTGCCAGCAGCGTAGGCAGCGGCAGCTCCTACGAGCAGTACTTC
CDR3 protein: CASSVGSGSSYEQYF

clone size: few
J gene: TRBJ1-1
D gene: TRBD1
V gene: TRBV5-1
CDR3 DNA: TGCGCCAGCAGCTTGGGAGGACAGGGGAAGGGAAGGTACACTGAAGCTTTCTTT
CDR3 protein: CASSLGGQGKGRYTEAFF

clone size: .
J gene: TRBJ1-5
D gene: .
V gene: TRBV9
CDR3 DNA: TGTGCCAGCAGCGCCGGGAGTAGCAATCAGCCCCAGCATTTT
CDR3 protein: CASSAGSSNQPQHF

clone size: .
J gene: TRBJ1-2
D gene: .
V gene: TRBV6-1
CDR3 DNA: TGTGCCAGCAGTGAACAGGTTTTTTATGGCTACACCTTC
CDR3 protein: CASSEQVFYGYTF

clone size: .
J gene: TRBJ2-7
D gene: TRBD1
V gene: TRBV5-1
CDR3 DNA: TGCGCCAGCAGCTTGGCCGGGACAGGAGTTTACGAGCAGTACTTC
CDR3 protein: CASSLAGTGVYEQYF

clone size: .
J gene: TRBJ1-1
D gene: .
V gene: TRBV2
CDR3 DNA: TGTGCCAGCACCCCTTTTTACCAGGGTTCCACTGAAGCTTTCTTT
CDR3 protein: CASTPFYQGSTEAFF

clone size: .
J gene: TRBJ1-1
D gene: .
V gene: TRBV9
CDR3 DNA: TGTGCCAGCAGCGTAGAGAGCATGAACACTGAAGCTTTCTTT
CDR3 protein: CASSVESMNTEAFF

clone size: few
J gene: TRBJ2-5
D gene: TRBD2
V gene: TRBV5-4
CDR3 DNA: TGTGCCAGCAGCTTGGGGGAGGGAGGGGAGACCCAGTACTTC
CDR3 protein: CASSLGEGGETQYF

clone size: .
J gene: TRBJ2-5
D gene: TRBD1
V gene: TRBV6-5
CDR3 DNA: TGTGCCAGCAGTTACCCGGGACAGGGGGAAGAGACCCAGTACTTC
CDR3 protein: CASSYPGQGEETQYF

clone size: .
J gene: TRBJ1-1
D gene: .
V gene: TRBV6-6
CDR3 DNA: TGTGCCAGCAGCTCCGCAGGGAACACTGAAGCTTTCTTT
CDR3 protein: CASSSAGNTEAFF

clone size: once
J gene: TRBJ1-5
D gene: TRBD1
V gene: TRBV7-8
CDR3 DNA: TGTGCCAGCAGCGTACACGGGACAGGGGGTGGGGAGCCCCAGCATTTT
CDR3 protein: CASSVHGTGGGEPQHF

clone size: .
J gene: TRBJ1-3
D gene: .
V gene: TRBV4-3
CDR3 DNA: TGCGCCAGCAGCCAAGTACGGTCCGCTGGAAACACCATATATTTT
CDR3 protein: CASSQVRSAGNTIYF

clone size: .
J gene: TRBJ1-3
D gene: .
V gene: TRBV6-5
CDR3 DNA: TGTGCCAGCAGTTACTCGACCGGGAGAGGAAACACCATATATTTT
CDR3 protein: CASSYSTGRGNTIYF

clone size: once
J gene: TRBJ2-5
D gene: .
V gene: TRBV9
CDR3 DNA: TGTGCCAGCAGCGGGCCGGGCGGGCGTGTGGAGACCCAGTACTTC
CDR3 protein: CASSGPGGRVETQYF

clone size: .
J gene: TRBJ2-7
D gene: TRBD1
V gene: TRBV15
CDR3 DNA: TGTGCCACCAGCGGAGAACAGGGGAACAACGAGCAGTACTTC
CDR3 protein: CATSGEQGNNEQYF

clone size: .
J gene: TRBJ1-3
D gene: .
V gene: TRBV30
CDR3 DNA: TGTGCCTGTCCAGGGTCTGGAAACACCATATATTTT
CDR3 protein: CACPGSGNTIYF

clone size: .
J gene: TRBJ2-6
D gene: .
V gene: TRBV28
CDR3 DNA: TGTGCCAGCAGTTCTGGGGCGGCTGGGGCCAACGTCCTGACTTTC
CDR3 protein: CASSSGAAGANVLTF

clone size: once
J gene: TRBJ1-2
D gene: .
V gene: TRBV2
CDR3 DNA: TGTGCCAGATCCCCAGGCGTTAACTATGGCTACACCTTC
CDR3 protein: CARSPGVNYGYTF

clone size: once
J gene: TRBJ1-5
D gene: .
V gene: TRBV9
CDR3 DNA: TGTGCCAGCGGCTTCGACATACCCCAGCATTTT
CDR3 protein: CASGFDIPQHF

clone size: .
J gene: TRBJ1-1
D gene: .
V gene: TRBV7-9
CDR3 DNA: TGTGCCAGCAGCCCGGGACTACAAATGGCTTTCTTT
CDR3 protein: CASSPGLQMAFF

clone size: .
J gene: TRBJ1-5
D gene: .
V gene: TRBV28
CDR3 DNA: TGTGCCAGCAGTTTGGGGGCCCAGCCCCAGCATTTT
CDR3 protein: CASSLGAQPQHF

clone size: few
J gene: TRBJ2-3
D gene: TRBD2
V gene: TRBV7-2
CDR3 DNA: TGTGCCAGCAGCCGAAGACTAGCGGGAGGGATGAGCACAGATACGCAGTATTTT
CDR3 protein: CASSRRLAGGMSTDTQYF

clone size: .
J gene: TRBJ2-1
D gene: TRBD2
V gene: TRBV10-3
CDR3 DNA: TGTGCCATCACCAGAAGCGGGGGGAGAGATGAGCAGTTCTTC
CDR3 protein: CAITRSGGRDEQFF

clone size: .
J gene: TRBJ1-3
D gene: TRBD1
V gene: TRBV5-6
CDR3 DNA: TGTGCCAGCAGCTCAACAGGGGGCGCAGGAAACACCATATATTTT
CDR3 protein: CASSSTGGAGNTIYF

clone size: .
J gene: TRBJ2-5
D gene: TRBD1
V gene: TRBV4-3
CDR3 DNA: TGCGCCAGCAGCCATGACAGGGGGCTCGGAGAGACCCAGTACTTC
CDR3 protein: CASSHDRGLGETQYF

clone size: once
J gene: TRBJ2-5
D gene: .
V gene: TRBV6-5
CDR3 DNA: TGTGCCAGCAGAAGGGGACACTTACAAGAGACCCAGTACTTC
CDR3 protein: CASRRGHLQETQYF

clone size: once
J gene: TRBJ1-1
D gene: .
V gene: TRBV19
CDR3 DNA: TGTGCCAGTAGTTTCTACAGTGGGGGGTCCCCCACTGAAGCTTTCTTT
CDR3 protein: CASSFYSGGSPTEAFF

clone size: few
J gene: TRBJ1-1
D gene: .
V gene: TRBV6-5
CDR3 DNA: TGTGCCAGCAGTTACATCAACGGGAAGGCTGAAGCTTTCTTT
CDR3 protein: CASSYINGKAEAFF

clone size: few
J gene: TRBJ2-3
D gene: TRBD2
V gene: TRBV9
CDR3 DNA: TGTGCCAGCAGCTACACCGACTCTTTAGCGGGGGGGCACGATACGCAGTATTTT
CDR3 protein: CASSYTDSLAGGHDTQYF

clone size: .
J gene: TRBJ2-5
D gene: .
V gene: TRBV5-1
CDR3 DNA: TGCGCCAGCAGCTCTGGTCAGGCCCGGGAGACCCAGTACTTC
CDR3 protein: CASSSGQARETQYF

clone size: .
J gene: TRBJ1-1
D gene: .
V gene: TRBV5-1
CDR3 DNA: TGCGCCAGCAGCGAAATGGTTGGGGGCGATACTGAAGCTTTCTTT
CDR3 protein: CASSEMVGGDTEAFF